Listed below are T cell receptor beta chains from one sample, sequenced in a study of radiotherapy plus CTLA-4 blockade in lung cancer. Repertoires were generated with immunoSEQ multiplex PCR, while TCRdb's copy carries only in-frame clones and drops some. Of around 30,000 clones in the sample, around 75% were seen once. Material: peripheral blood, obtained from a patient treated with radiotherapy plus ipilimumab. The source of these receptors is a human donor with non-small cell lung cancer that progressed on radiotherapy plus ipilimumab. CDR3s include the opening cysteine and the closing phenylalanine or tryptophan. The D gene is left open where the match is weak. The size field is filled for only some rows; it gives once, few, many or a size class.

clone size	V gene	D gene	J gene	CDR3 DNA	CDR3 protein
.	TRBV4-1	.	TRBJ2-7	TGCGCCAGCAGCCAAGGTGGCATCGAGCAGTACTTC	CASSQGGIEQYF
.	TRBV7-6	.	TRBJ2-3	TGTGCCAGCAGCTTAGAAGATGCGGGCCGTACAGATACGCAGTATTTT	CASSLEDAGRTDTQYF
few	TRBV10-3	TRBD2	TRBJ2-7	TGTGCCATCAGTGTATCGGGACTAGCGGGAGTCTTCGACGAGCAGTACTTC	CAISVSGLAGVFDEQYF
few	TRBV5-4	TRBD1	TRBJ2-5	TGTGCCAGCAGCTCCGCGGCAGGGGGCCGAGAGACCCAGTACTTC	CASSSAAGGRETQYF
.	TRBV15	TRBD1	TRBJ2-1	TGTGCCACCAGCCTCCGGGACAGGGGGGATGAGCAGTTCTTC	CATSLRDRGDEQFF
.	TRBV7-9	TRBD2	TRBJ2-1	TGTGCCAGCAGCTCCGGACTAGCTAATGAGCAGTTCTTC	CASSSGLANEQFF
few	TRBV2	.	TRBJ2-3	TGTGCCAGCAGTGTTAATCCCCCCCGGGAGATCACAGATACGCAGTATTTT	CASSVNPPREITDTQYF
.	TRBV4-3	TRBD1	TRBJ1-1	TGCGCCAGCAGCCACTTAACAGGGGGCACTGAAGCTTTCTTT	CASSHLTGGTEAFF
few	TRBV19	TRBD1	TRBJ1-6	TGTGCCAGTAACGCCCGGGACAGGGATAATTCACCCCTCCACTTT	CASNARDRDNSPLHF
.	TRBV6-5	.	TRBJ2-2	TGTGCCAGCAGCCTGGACAGGAACACCGGGGAGCTGTTTTTT	CASSLDRNTGELFF
.	TRBV7-6	.	TRBJ2-3	TGTGCCAGCAGCTGGGCAGGCGGCACAGATACGCAGTATTTT	CASSWAGGTDTQYF
.	TRBV7-2	TRBD1	TRBJ1-1	TGTGCCAGCAGATCCGGACAGGGGTATGGAGCTTTCTTT	CASRSGQGYGAFF
.	TRBV27	.	TRBJ2-7	TGTGCCAGCAGTCCAAGACTATCTCGGGAATACCTCTCCTACGAGCAGTACTTC	CASSPRLSREYLSYEQYF
.	TRBV4-2	.	TRBJ1-5	TGTGCCAGCAGCCAAGATATCCTGACTGTGGGCAATCAGCCCCAGCATTTT	CASSQDILTVGNQPQHF
.	TRBV27	TRBD1	TRBJ2-3	TGTGCCAGCAGTTCTCGACAGGGGTCAGATACGCAGTATTTT	CASSSRQGSDTQYF
once	TRBV4-3	.	TRBJ1-1	TGCGCCAGCAGCCAAGGGTTTGGGTTTAACACTGAAGCTTTCTTT	CASSQGFGFNTEAFF
few	TRBV28	.	TRBJ1-5	TGTGCCAGCAGTGACGGGCAGGTAGGCCGTCAGCCCCAGCATTTT	CASSDGQVGRQPQHF
.	TRBV4-1	.	TRBJ2-5	TGCGCCAGCAGCCGACCCCCCGGAAGCGGAGGAGGGGAGACCCAGTACTTC	CASSRPPGSGGGETQYF
.	TRBV19	TRBD2	TRBJ2-1	TGTGCCAGTAGTATGGGGCTAGCGGGGGATTGGTCGGATGAGCAGTTCTTC	CASSMGLAGDWSDEQFF
.	TRBV15	.	TRBJ1-2	TGTGCCACCAGCAGAGGAGGTGTTGGCTATGGCTACACCTTC	CATSRGGVGYGYTF
medium-sized	TRBV7-9	.	TRBJ1-5	TGTGCCAGCAGCTTTCCAGGGTCCAATCAGCCCCAGCATTTT	CASSFPGSNQPQHF
.	TRBV5-8	TRBD1	TRBJ1-2	TGTGCCAGCAGCTTTGGGACAGGGGGCGGCTACACCTTC	CASSFGTGGGYTF
.	TRBV7-2	TRBD2	TRBJ2-7	TGTGCCAGCAGCCCTACACCGGGACTAGTGGAGCAGTACTTC	CASSPTPGLVEQYF
.	TRBV29-1	.	TRBJ1-2	TGCAGCGTTGAAGTGGGAGGGTACTCCTATGGCTACACCTTC	CSVEVGGYSYGYTF
few	TRBV14	.	TRBJ2-3	TGTGCCAGCAGCCAAGAGCGGACAGGCACAGATACGCAGTATTTT	CASSQERTGTDTQYF
.	TRBV4-2	.	TRBJ2-7	TGTGCCAGCAGCCCCCGGGAAGACAGTTCAAGGGACTACGAGCAGTACTTC	CASSPREDSSRDYEQYF
few	TRBV10-3	TRBD2	TRBJ2-7	TGTGCCATCAGCCCACTAGCGGGAGGGCCGGCGGAGCAGTACTTC	CAISPLAGGPAEQYF
few	TRBV7-2	TRBD2	TRBJ2-7	TGTGCCAGCAGCTTAGCGCGGGGGGGATACGAGCAGTACTTC	CASSLARGGYEQYF
.	TRBV9	.	TRBJ1-5	TGTGCCAGCAGCGGATACGGGGCCAACCAGCCCCAGCATTTT	CASSGYGANQPQHF
medium-sized	TRBV9	.	TRBJ2-5	TGTGCCAGCAGCGTAGACGGATTGTTCCAAGAGACCCAGTACTTC	CASSVDGLFQETQYF
.	TRBV4-3	TRBD2	TRBJ2-1	TGCGCCAGCAGCCAAGACTGGGCGGGAGCGGGGGGATACAATGAGCAGTTCTTC	CASSQDWAGAGGYNEQFF
.	TRBV30	TRBD1	TRBJ2-7	TGTGCCTGGAGTGACCCCAGCAGGGGGTACGACGAGCAGTACTTC	CAWSDPSRGYDEQYF
.	TRBV28	.	TRBJ2-7	TGTGCCAGCAGCTTGGACCCGGGGCGGATCTACGAGCAGTACTTC	CASSLDPGRIYEQYF
.	TRBV9	TRBD1	TRBJ2-2	TGTGCCAGCAGCGTAGGGACAGGGTGGGCCGGGGAGCTGTTTTTT	CASSVGTGWAGELFF
once	TRBV6-1	.	TRBJ1-1	TGTGCCAGCAGTGAAGGGGCAGGGTTTAGGTCTGAAGCTTTCTTT	CASSEGAGFRSEAFF